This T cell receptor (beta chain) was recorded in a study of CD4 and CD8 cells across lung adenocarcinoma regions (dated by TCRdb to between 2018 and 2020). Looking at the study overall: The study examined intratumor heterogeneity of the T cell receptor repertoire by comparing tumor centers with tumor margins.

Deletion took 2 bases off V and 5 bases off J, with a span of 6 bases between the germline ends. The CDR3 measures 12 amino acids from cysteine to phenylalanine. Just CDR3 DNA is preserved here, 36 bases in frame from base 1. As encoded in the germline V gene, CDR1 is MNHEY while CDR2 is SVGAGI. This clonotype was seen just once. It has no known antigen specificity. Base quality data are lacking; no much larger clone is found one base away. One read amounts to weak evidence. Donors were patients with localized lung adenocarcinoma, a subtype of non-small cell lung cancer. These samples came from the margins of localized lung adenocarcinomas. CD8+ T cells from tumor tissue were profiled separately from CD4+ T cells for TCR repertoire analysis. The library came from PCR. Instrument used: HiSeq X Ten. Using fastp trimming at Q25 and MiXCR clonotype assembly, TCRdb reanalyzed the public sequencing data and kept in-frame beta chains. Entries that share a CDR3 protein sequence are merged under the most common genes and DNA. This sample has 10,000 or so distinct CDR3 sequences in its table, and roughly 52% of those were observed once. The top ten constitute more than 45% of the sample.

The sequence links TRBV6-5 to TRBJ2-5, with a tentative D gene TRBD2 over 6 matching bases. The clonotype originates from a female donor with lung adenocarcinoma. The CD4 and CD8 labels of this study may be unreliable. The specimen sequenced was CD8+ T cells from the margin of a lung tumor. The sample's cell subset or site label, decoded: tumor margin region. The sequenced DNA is TGTGCCAGCAGTTACGGGGGGGAGACCCAGTACTTC. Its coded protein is CASSYGGETQYF.